The rows below give T cell receptor beta chains drawn from one sample of a study of blood T cell repertoires in COVID-19. TCRdb's table, derived via immunoSEQ multiplex PCR, lists solely in-frame clones and lacks some. Of around 180,000 clones listed, about nine tenths were seen once; the top ten hold 2.1%. Input material: peripheral blood. These receptors were collected from a man aged 70-80 years with active or convalescent COVID-19. CDR3s include the opening cysteine and the closing phenylalanine or tryptophan. The order of the fields is V gene, clone size, J gene, D gene, CDR3 protein, CDR3 DNA. A D gene is named only where the DNA matches it firmly. Where a row states a size, it is once, few, many or the class of an expanded clone; other rows omit it.

V gene: TRBV5-4
clone size: .
J gene: TRBJ1-6
D gene: .
CDR3 protein: CASSRGKTGYNSPLHF
CDR3 DNA: TGTGCCAGCAGCCGAGGTAAAACAGGCTATAATTCACCCCTCCACTTT

V gene: TRBV7-9
clone size: .
J gene: TRBJ1-1
D gene: TRBD1
CDR3 protein: CASSWGTAQNTEAFF
CDR3 DNA: TGTGCCAGCAGCTGGGGGACAGCTCAGAACACTGAAGCTTTCTTT

V gene: TRBV6-1
clone size: .
J gene: TRBJ2-7
D gene: TRBD1
CDR3 protein: CASSVYRDRGQFRSYEQYF
CDR3 DNA: TGTGCCAGCAGTGTATACCGGGACAGGGGGCAATTCAGGTCCTACGAGCAGTACTTC

V gene: TRBV11-3
clone size: once
J gene: TRBJ2-3
D gene: .
CDR3 protein: CASSSSSLRATQYF
CDR3 DNA: TGTGCCAGCAGCTCGTCTAGTCTCAGAGCTACGCAGTATTTT

V gene: TRBV2
clone size: once
J gene: TRBJ2-3
D gene: .
CDR3 protein: CASRSTFDTQYF
CDR3 DNA: TGTGCCAGCAGGAGTACTTTTGATACGCAGTATTTT

V gene: TRBV5-4
clone size: .
J gene: TRBJ1-1
D gene: TRBD1
CDR3 protein: CASSLDRGTEAFF
CDR3 DNA: TGTGCCAGCAGCTTAGACAGGGGCACTGAAGCTTTCTTT

V gene: TRBV3-1/TRBV3-2
clone size: .
J gene: TRBJ1-2
D gene: TRBD1
CDR3 protein: CASSPTPGQGAGGYTF
CDR3 DNA: TGTGCCAGCAGCCCCACTCCAGGACAGGGGGCGGGTGGCTACACCTTC

V gene: TRBV19
clone size: once
J gene: TRBJ1-4
D gene: TRBD1
CDR3 protein: CASSPQGRNEKLFF
CDR3 DNA: TGTGCCAGTAGTCCACAGGGGCGAAATGAAAAACTGTTTTTT

V gene: TRBV30
clone size: .
J gene: TRBJ2-5
D gene: .
CDR3 protein: CAWSITGKLQETQYF
CDR3 DNA: TGTGCCTGGAGTATCACAGGGAAGTTACAAGAGACCCAGTACTTC

V gene: TRBV2
clone size: .
J gene: TRBJ2-7
D gene: .
CDR3 protein: CASSGAGSYEQYF
CDR3 DNA: TGTGCCAGCAGTGGGGCAGGGTCCTACGAGCAGTACTTC

V gene: TRBV28
clone size: .
J gene: TRBJ1-1
D gene: TRBD1
CDR3 protein: CASSPSGGTVTEAFF
CDR3 DNA: TGTGCCAGCAGTCCCTCGGGGGGGACAGTCACTGAAGCTTTCTTT

V gene: TRBV5-1
clone size: .
J gene: TRBJ2-2
D gene: .
CDR3 protein: CASSVDSLTGELFF
CDR3 DNA: TGCGCCAGCAGCGTGGACAGCCTGACAGGGGAGCTGTTTTTT

V gene: TRBV6-5
clone size: .
J gene: TRBJ1-2
D gene: .
CDR3 protein: CASRDNTLRRGDTF
CDR3 DNA: TGTGCCAGCAGGGACAATACGTTACGACGGGGGGACACCTTC

V gene: TRBV12-3/TRBV12-4
clone size: .
J gene: TRBJ1-1
D gene: .
CDR3 protein: CASSLRGSTEAFF
CDR3 DNA: TGTGCCAGCAGTTTAAGGGGGAGCACTGAAGCTTTCTTT

V gene: TRBV5-1
clone size: .
J gene: TRBJ2-1
D gene: TRBD2
CDR3 protein: CASSSGLAGDLYNEQFF
CDR3 DNA: TGCGCCAGCAGCTCCGGACTAGCGGGGGATCTTTACAATGAGCAGTTCTTC

V gene: TRBV9
clone size: .
J gene: TRBJ1-3
D gene: .
CDR3 protein: CASSGLPTGISGNTIYF
CDR3 DNA: TGTGCCAGCAGCGGACTTCCGACAGGTATCTCTGGAAACACCATATATTTT

V gene: TRBV9
clone size: .
J gene: TRBJ2-1
D gene: .
CDR3 protein: CASSPQPGTSYNEQFF
CDR3 DNA: TGTGCCAGCAGCCCCCAACCAGGAACTTCCTACAATGAGCAGTTCTTC

V gene: TRBV28
clone size: .
J gene: TRBJ1-2
D gene: .
CDR3 protein: CASVTPYGYTF
CDR3 DNA: TGTGCCAGCGTTACTCCCTATGGCTACACCTTC

V gene: TRBV6-2/TRBV6-3
clone size: .
J gene: TRBJ2-5
D gene: .
CDR3 protein: CASSHSARETQYF
CDR3 DNA: TGTGCCAGCAGTCACTCAGCCCGGGAGACCCAGTACTTC

V gene: TRBV10-1
clone size: .
J gene: TRBJ1-1
D gene: .
CDR3 protein: CASSGRERAEAFF
CDR3 DNA: TGCGCCAGCAGTGGAAGGGAGAGGGCTGAAGCTTTCTTT

V gene: TRBV11-2
clone size: .
J gene: TRBJ1-2
D gene: .
CDR3 protein: CASRLVRGGDYYGYTF
CDR3 DNA: TGTGCCAGCAGGCTTGTACGGGGTGGGGACTACTATGGCTACACCTTC

V gene: TRBV19
clone size: .
J gene: TRBJ2-3
D gene: TRBD2
CDR3 protein: CASSMWSGTSGKYTDTQYF
CDR3 DNA: TGTGCCAGTAGTATGTGGAGCGGGACTAGCGGGAAGTACACAGATACGCAGTATTTT

V gene: TRBV30
clone size: .
J gene: TRBJ1-5
D gene: .
CDR3 protein: CAWSVQAGSNQPQHF
CDR3 DNA: TGTGCCTGGAGTGTACAGGCTGGGAGCAATCAGCCCCAGCATTTT

V gene: TRBV6-1
clone size: .
J gene: TRBJ2-2
D gene: .
CDR3 protein: CASSEIKGAGKNTGELFF
CDR3 DNA: TGTGCCAGCAGTGAGATCAAGGGTGCGGGGAAGAACACCGGGGAGCTGTTTTTT

V gene: TRBV27
clone size: .
J gene: TRBJ2-2
D gene: TRBD2
CDR3 protein: CASSDLSGGAGELFF
CDR3 DNA: TGTGCCAGCAGTGACCTTAGCGGGGGGGCCGGGGAGCTGTTTTTT

V gene: TRBV19
clone size: .
J gene: TRBJ1-5
D gene: TRBD1
CDR3 protein: CASSTTGGGNQPQHF
CDR3 DNA: TGTGCCAGTAGTACAACAGGGGGCGGGAATCAGCCCCAGCATTTT

V gene: TRBV6-5
clone size: .
J gene: TRBJ2-7
D gene: TRBD2
CDR3 protein: CASRTSGRSSYEQYF
CDR3 DNA: TGTGCCAGCAGGACTAGCGGGAGAAGCTCCTACGAGCAGTACTTC

V gene: TRBV2
clone size: .
J gene: TRBJ1-2
D gene: .
CDR3 protein: CASSNRLEGF
CDR3 DNA: TGTGCCAGCAGTAACCGGCTCGAGGGCTTC

V gene: TRBV24-1
clone size: .
J gene: TRBJ2-1
D gene: .
CDR3 protein: CATSDPLLANEQFF
CDR3 DNA: TGTGCCACCAGTGACCCCCTACTAGCCAATGAGCAGTTCTTC

V gene: TRBV18
clone size: .
J gene: TRBJ2-2
D gene: .
CDR3 protein: CASSPRQGNTGELFF
CDR3 DNA: TGTGCCAGCTCACCGAGGCAGGGGAACACCGGGGAGCTGTTTTTT

V gene: TRBV15
clone size: .
J gene: TRBJ2-7
D gene: .
CDR3 protein: CATSRGALTYEQYF
CDR3 DNA: TGTGCCACCAGCAGGGGGGCCCTGACCTACGAGCAGTACTTC

V gene: TRBV5-5
clone size: .
J gene: TRBJ1-5
D gene: TRBD1
CDR3 protein: CASSLGRQGTNQPQHF
CDR3 DNA: TGTGCCAGCAGCTTGGGGCGACAGGGGACCAATCAGCCCCAGCATTTT

V gene: TRBV6-1
clone size: .
J gene: TRBJ1-1
D gene: TRBD1
CDR3 protein: CASSETQGREAFF
CDR3 DNA: TGTGCCAGCAGTGAAACACAGGGGAGGGAAGCTTTCTTT

V gene: TRBV5-1
clone size: .
J gene: TRBJ2-1
D gene: TRBD2
CDR3 protein: CASSKGLAMDVSSYNEQFF
CDR3 DNA: TGCGCCAGCAGCAAGGGACTAGCGATGGACGTTAGCTCCTACAATGAGCAGTTCTTC

V gene: TRBV19
clone size: once
J gene: TRBJ2-7
D gene: TRBD1
CDR3 protein: CASRSPGQGSYEQYF
CDR3 DNA: TGTGCCAGTAGATCGCCGGGACAGGGTTCCTACGAGCAGTACTTC

V gene: TRBV6-2/TRBV6-3
clone size: .
J gene: TRBJ1-1
D gene: .
CDR3 protein: CASSYGPLATEAFF
CDR3 DNA: TGTGCCAGCAGTTACGGGCCTCTGGCCACTGAAGCTTTCTTT

V gene: TRBV19
clone size: .
J gene: TRBJ2-2
D gene: TRBD1
CDR3 protein: CASSVRDRNTGELFF
CDR3 DNA: TGTGCCAGTAGTGTCCGGGACAGAAACACCGGGGAGCTGTTTTTT

V gene: TRBV5-5
clone size: few
J gene: TRBJ2-7
D gene: .
CDR3 protein: CASSLVQGPYEQYF
CDR3 DNA: TGTGCCAGCAGCTTGGTTCAGGGCCCCTACGAGCAGTACTTC

V gene: TRBV4-3
clone size: .
J gene: TRBJ1-3
D gene: .
CDR3 protein: CASSQDPVTTIYF
CDR3 DNA: TGCGCCAGCAGCCAAGACCCGGTTACCACCATATATTTT

V gene: TRBV7-6
clone size: .
J gene: TRBJ2-3
D gene: .
CDR3 protein: CASSLSGGADTQYF
CDR3 DNA: TGTGCCAGCTCCCTTTCGGGGGGCGCAGATACGCAGTATTTT

V gene: TRBV7-2
clone size: .
J gene: TRBJ1-2
D gene: TRBD1
CDR3 protein: CASSLYSGTGGEGYTF
CDR3 DNA: TGTGCCAGCAGCTTATACTCCGGGACAGGGGGCGAGGGCTACACCTTC

V gene: TRBV5-1
clone size: .
J gene: TRBJ2-5
D gene: TRBD1
CDR3 protein: CASSSGQGGETQYF
CDR3 DNA: TGCGCCAGCAGCTCGGGACAGGGGGGAGAGACCCAGTACTTC

V gene: TRBV5-1
clone size: .
J gene: TRBJ1-1
D gene: TRBD1
CDR3 protein: CASSLVSGGTEAFF
CDR3 DNA: TGCGCCAGCAGCTTGGTGTCAGGGGGCACTGAAGCTTTCTTT

V gene: TRBV3-1/TRBV3-2
clone size: .
J gene: TRBJ1-6
D gene: .
CDR3 protein: CASSQSTGNNSPLHF
CDR3 DNA: TGTGCCAGCAGCCAGTCTACAGGGAATAATTCACCCCTCCACTTT

V gene: TRBV7-6
clone size: few
J gene: TRBJ1-3
D gene: TRBD1
CDR3 protein: CASSLNTGDSGNTIYF
CDR3 DNA: TGTGCCAGCAGCTTAAACACAGGGGACTCTGGAAACACCATATATTTT

V gene: TRBV2
clone size: .
J gene: TRBJ1-3
D gene: TRBD1
CDR3 protein: CASSLGQGSSGNTIYF
CDR3 DNA: TGTGCCAGCAGTTTGGGACAGGGGAGCTCTGGAAACACCATATATTTT

V gene: TRBV18
clone size: .
J gene: TRBJ2-1
D gene: .
CDR3 protein: CASSQSRGPGNEQFF
CDR3 DNA: TGTGCCAGCTCACAGTCAAGGGGCCCGGGCAATGAGCAGTTCTTC

V gene: TRBV29-1
clone size: many
J gene: TRBJ1-3
D gene: TRBD1
CDR3 protein: CSVGGTGQDSGNTIYF
CDR3 DNA: TGCAGCGTCGGGGGGACAGGCCAAGATTCTGGAAACACCATATATTTT

V gene: TRBV7-9
clone size: .
J gene: TRBJ1-1
D gene: TRBD1
CDR3 protein: CASSPLIGQGLNTEAFF
CDR3 DNA: TGTGCCAGCAGCCCACTAATCGGACAGGGGCTGAACACTGAAGCTTTCTTT

V gene: TRBV2
clone size: .
J gene: TRBJ2-1
D gene: .
CDR3 protein: CASSVSPYNEQFF
CDR3 DNA: TGTGCCAGCAGTGTATCCCCCTACAATGAGCAGTTCTTC

V gene: TRBV27
clone size: .
J gene: TRBJ1-5
D gene: .
CDR3 protein: CASSPRGGDQPQHF
CDR3 DNA: TGTGCCAGCAGCCCCCGGGGAGGGGATCAGCCCCAGCATTTT

V gene: TRBV19
clone size: .
J gene: TRBJ1-5
D gene: TRBD1
CDR3 protein: CASRTGGRNQPQHF
CDR3 DNA: TGTGCCAGCAGGACAGGGGGCCGCAATCAGCCCCAGCATTTT

V gene: TRBV7-9
clone size: .
J gene: TRBJ2-7
D gene: .
CDR3 protein: CASSTQGGAYEQYF
CDR3 DNA: TGTGCCAGCAGCACACAGGGTGGCGCTTACGAGCAGTACTTC

V gene: TRBV11-2
clone size: .
J gene: TRBJ1-6
D gene: TRBD1
CDR3 protein: CASSLLPQGAMNSPLHF
CDR3 DNA: TGTGCCAGCAGCTTACTACCCCAGGGGGCTATGAATTCACCCCTCCACTTT

V gene: TRBV29-1
clone size: .
J gene: TRBJ2-7
D gene: .
CDR3 protein: CSVEDRTYEQYF
CDR3 DNA: TGCAGCGTTGAAGACAGGACCTACGAGCAGTACTTC

V gene: TRBV6-2/TRBV6-3
clone size: .
J gene: TRBJ2-7
D gene: TRBD2
CDR3 protein: CASSNRRGESSYEQYF
CDR3 DNA: TGTGCCAGCAGTAATAGACGGGGGGAAAGCTCCTACGAGCAGTACTTC